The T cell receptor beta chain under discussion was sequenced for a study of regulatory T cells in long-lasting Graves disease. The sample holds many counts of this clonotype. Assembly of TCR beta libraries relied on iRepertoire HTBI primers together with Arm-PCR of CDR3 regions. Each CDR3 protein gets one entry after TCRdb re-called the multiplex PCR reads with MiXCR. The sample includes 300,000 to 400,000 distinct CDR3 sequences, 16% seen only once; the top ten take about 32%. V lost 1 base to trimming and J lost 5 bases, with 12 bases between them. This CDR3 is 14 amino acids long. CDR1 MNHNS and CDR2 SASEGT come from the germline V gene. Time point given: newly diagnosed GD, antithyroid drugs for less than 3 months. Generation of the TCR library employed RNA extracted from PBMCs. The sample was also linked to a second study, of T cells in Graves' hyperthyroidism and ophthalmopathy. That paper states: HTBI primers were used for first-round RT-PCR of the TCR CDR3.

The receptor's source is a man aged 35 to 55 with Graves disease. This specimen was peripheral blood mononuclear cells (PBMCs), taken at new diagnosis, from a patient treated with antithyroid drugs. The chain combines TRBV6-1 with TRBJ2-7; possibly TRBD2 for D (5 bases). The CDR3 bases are TGTGCCAGCAGTGAAGGTGGTACGACTAACGAGCAGTACTTC. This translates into CASSEGGTTNEQYF.